This entry concerns a single T cell receptor (beta chain). What it binds is not known. Some clones are missing from TCRdb's copy, which holds only in-frame ones; the method was immunoSEQ multiplex PCR. This table has approximately 120,000 clones, around 94% appearing once. The source of the sample is a study of cytomegalovirus exposure and HLA in healthy donors. The germline V and J ends were trimmed by 4 bases and 8 bases, with 11 bases remaining between them. This CDR3 has 12 residues. The germline gives CDR1 MGHRA, CDR2 YSYEKL. The study, taken as a whole, reports: Researchers counted some 150 TCR beta chains as cytomegalovirus-associated. In vitro, three CMV-associated chains proved specific for CMV antigens. According to a subsequent analysis, TCR clusters identified in the first cohort showed a tendency to co-occur across the 120 or so validation repertoires.

The specimen was PBMCs. The receptor was derived from a woman under 30 in good health and CMV-seronegative. The rearrangement uses TRBV4-1 and TRBJ1-2, with a tentative D call TRBD1 (5 bases). The CDR3 spells CASSPGGGGYTF. CDR3 nucleotide sequence: TGCGCCAGCAGCCCAGGCGGGGGAGGCTACACCTTC.